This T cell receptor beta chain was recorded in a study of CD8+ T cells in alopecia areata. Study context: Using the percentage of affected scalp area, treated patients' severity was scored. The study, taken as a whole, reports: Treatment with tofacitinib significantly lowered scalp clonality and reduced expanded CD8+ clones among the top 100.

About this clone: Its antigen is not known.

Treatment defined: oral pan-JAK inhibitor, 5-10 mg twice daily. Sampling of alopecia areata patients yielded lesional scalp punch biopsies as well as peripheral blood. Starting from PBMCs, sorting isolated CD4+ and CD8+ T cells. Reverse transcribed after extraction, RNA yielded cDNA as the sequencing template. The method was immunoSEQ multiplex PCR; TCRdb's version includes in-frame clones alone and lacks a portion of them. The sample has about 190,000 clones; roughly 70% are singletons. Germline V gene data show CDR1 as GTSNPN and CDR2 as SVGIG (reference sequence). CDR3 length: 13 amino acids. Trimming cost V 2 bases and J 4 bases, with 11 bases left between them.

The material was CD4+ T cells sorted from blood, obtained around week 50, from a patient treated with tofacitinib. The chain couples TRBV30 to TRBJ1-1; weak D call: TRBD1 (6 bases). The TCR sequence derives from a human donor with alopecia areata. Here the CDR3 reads CAWSPDRSTEAFF. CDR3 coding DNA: TGTGCCTGGAGTCCCGACAGGAGCACTGAAGCTTTCTTT.